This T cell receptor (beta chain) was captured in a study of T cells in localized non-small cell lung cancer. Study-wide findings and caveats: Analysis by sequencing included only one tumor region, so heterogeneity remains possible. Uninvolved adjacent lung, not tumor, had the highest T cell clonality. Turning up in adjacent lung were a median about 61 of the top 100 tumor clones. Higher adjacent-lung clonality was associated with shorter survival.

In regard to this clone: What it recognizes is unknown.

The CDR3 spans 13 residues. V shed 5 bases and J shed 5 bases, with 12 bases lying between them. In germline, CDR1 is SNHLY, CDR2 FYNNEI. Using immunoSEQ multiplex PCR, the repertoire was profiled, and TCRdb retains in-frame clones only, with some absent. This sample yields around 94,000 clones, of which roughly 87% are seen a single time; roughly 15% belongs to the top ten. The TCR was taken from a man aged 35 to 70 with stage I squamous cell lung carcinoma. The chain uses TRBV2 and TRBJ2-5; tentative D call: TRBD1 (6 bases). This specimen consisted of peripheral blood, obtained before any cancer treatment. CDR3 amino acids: CASSRDKGETQYF. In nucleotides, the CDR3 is TGTGCCAGCAGTAGGGACAAGGGGGAGACCCAGTACTTC.